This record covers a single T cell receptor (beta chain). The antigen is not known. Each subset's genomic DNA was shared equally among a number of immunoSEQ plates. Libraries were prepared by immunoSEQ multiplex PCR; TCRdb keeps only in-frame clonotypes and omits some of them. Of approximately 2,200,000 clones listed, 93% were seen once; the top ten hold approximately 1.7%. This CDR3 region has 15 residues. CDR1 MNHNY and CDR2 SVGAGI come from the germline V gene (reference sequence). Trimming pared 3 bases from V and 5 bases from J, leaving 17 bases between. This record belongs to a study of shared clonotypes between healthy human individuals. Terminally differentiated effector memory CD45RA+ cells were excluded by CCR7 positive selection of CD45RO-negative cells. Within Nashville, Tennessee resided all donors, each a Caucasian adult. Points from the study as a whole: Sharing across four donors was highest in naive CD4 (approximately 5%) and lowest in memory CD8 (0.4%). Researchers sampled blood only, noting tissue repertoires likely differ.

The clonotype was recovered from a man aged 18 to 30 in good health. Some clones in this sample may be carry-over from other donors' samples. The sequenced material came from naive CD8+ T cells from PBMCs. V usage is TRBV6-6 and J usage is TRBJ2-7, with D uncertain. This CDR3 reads CASSYITVPTDEQYF. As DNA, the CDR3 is TGTGCCAGCAGTTATATTACGGTACCGACGGACGAGCAGTACTTC.